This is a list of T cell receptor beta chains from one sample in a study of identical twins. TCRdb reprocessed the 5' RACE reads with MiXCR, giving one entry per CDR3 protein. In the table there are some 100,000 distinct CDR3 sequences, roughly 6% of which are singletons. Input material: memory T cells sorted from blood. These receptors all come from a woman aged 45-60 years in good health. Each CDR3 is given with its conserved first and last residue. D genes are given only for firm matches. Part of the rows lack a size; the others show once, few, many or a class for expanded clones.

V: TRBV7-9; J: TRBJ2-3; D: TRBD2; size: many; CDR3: CASSLGLAGAQYF; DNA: TGTGCCAGCAGCTTAGGACTAGCAGGCGCGCAGTATTTT
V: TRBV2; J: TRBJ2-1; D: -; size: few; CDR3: CASRKGTKTYNEQFF; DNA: TGTGCCAGCAGGAAAGGGACAAAGACCTACAATGAGCAGTTCTTC
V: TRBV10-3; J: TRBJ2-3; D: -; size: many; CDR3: CAISESSGPTAGRTDTQYF; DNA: TGTGCCATCAGTGAGTCCTCAGGCCCTACTGCGGGACGCACAGATACGCAGTATTTT
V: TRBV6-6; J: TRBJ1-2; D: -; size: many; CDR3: CASSFGTATAMGVGYTF; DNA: TGTGCCAGCAGTTTCGGGACTGCCACCGCGATGGGAGTAGGCTACACCTTC
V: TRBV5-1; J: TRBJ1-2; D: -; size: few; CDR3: CASSPGRDRGYTF; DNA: TGCGCCAGCAGCCCGGGCAGGGATAGGGGCTACACCTTC
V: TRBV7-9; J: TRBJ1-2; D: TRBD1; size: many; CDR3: CASSTGTGGNYGYTF; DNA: TGTGCCAGCAGCACCGGGACAGGGGGTAACTATGGCTACACCTTC
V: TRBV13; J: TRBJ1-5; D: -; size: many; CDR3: CASSLGGAGVGQPQHF; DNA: TGTGCCAGCAGCCTTGGAGGTGCAGGGGTTGGTCAGCCCCAGCATTTT
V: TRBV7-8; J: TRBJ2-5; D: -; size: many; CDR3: CASSLIDLQGPETQYF; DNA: TGTGCCAGCAGCTTGATCGACCTTCAGGGCCCGGAGACCCAGTACTTC
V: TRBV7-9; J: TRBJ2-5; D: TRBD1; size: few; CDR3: CASSDRRQGGETQYF; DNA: TGTGCCAGCAGCGATAGGAGACAGGGGGGAGAGACCCAGTACTTC
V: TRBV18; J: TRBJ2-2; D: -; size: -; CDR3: CASSIFGTKNTGELFF; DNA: TGTGCCAGCTCAATTTTTGGGACAAAGAACACCGGGGAGCTGTTTTTT
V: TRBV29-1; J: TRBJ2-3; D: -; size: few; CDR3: CSSGGADTQYF; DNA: TGCAGCTCCGGGGGTGCGGATACGCAGTATTTT
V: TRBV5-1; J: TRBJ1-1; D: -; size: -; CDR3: CASSLDSLNTEAFF; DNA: TGCGCCAGCAGCTTGGACAGCTTGAACACTGAAGCTTTCTTT
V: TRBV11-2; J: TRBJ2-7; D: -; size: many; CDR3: CASSLESGEQYF; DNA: TGTGCCAGCAGCTTAGAATCTGGCGAGCAGTACTTC
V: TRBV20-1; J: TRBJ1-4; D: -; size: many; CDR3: CSASRQRKLFF; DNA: TGCAGTGCTTCCAGACAGCGAAAACTGTTTTTT
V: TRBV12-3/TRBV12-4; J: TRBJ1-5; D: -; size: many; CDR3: CASMRSAGQPQHF; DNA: TGTGCCAGCATGAGATCCGCGGGTCAGCCCCAGCATTTT
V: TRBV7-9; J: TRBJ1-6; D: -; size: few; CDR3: CASSLGTESATLHF; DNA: TGTGCCAGCAGCTTAGGCACGGAGTCTGCGACCCTCCACTTT
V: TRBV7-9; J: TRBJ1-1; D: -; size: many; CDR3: CASSQHNTEAFF; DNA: TGTGCCAGCAGCCAACACAACACTGAAGCTTTCTTT
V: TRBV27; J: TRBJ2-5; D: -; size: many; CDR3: CASSYKRSSGETQYF; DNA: TGTGCCAGCAGTTATAAGCGGTCTTCTGGGGAGACCCAGTACTTC